This T cell receptor beta chain was obtained from a study of T-cell memory formation after mild COVID-19. Study information: For the most part, TCR clusters were specific to one donor. General study findings and limits: Memory sampled before infection contained some responding clones, suggesting cross-reactive memory joined. Contracting clones, day 15 to 85, had balanced CD4/CD8, and later expanders favored CD4+.

Trimming left V 0 bases short and J 0 bases short, with 14 bases between. CDR3 length: 18 amino acids. CDR1 and CDR2 (germline): MNHNS, SASEGT. Via MiXCR, TCRdb re-called the 5' RACE reads, giving one row per CDR3 protein. This repertoire shows about 150,000 distinct CDR3 sequences, over 15% found once; its top ten account for 2% to 2.5%. A word on this clonotype: Its specificity is unknown.

This chain uses TRBV6-1 with TRBJ2-2; a possible D gene is TRBD1 (6 bases). Input material: PBMCs or a T cell subset sorted from them (not recorded which). The origin of this receptor is an adult woman who had mild COVID-19 (a few samples of this study predate the infection). Cell type and time point are not known. The CDR3 nucleotides are TGTGCCAGCAGTGAAGCGCTAATGGGGGCAGCGAACACCGGGGAGCTGTTTTTT. Translation gives CASSEALMGAANTGELFF.